This entry describes one TCR beta chain. Its antigen remains unknown. This beta chain is a stray sequence in a library constructed for alpha chains; its clone size is not meaningful. Study observations and caveats: Tumor memory CD4+ T cell TCR gene usage clustered with blood and lymph node memory CD4+ cells and lymph node naive CD4+ cells.

Semi-nested PCR with Nested Universal Primer A followed constant-region reverse priming of full-length variable regions. TCRdb itself ran the 5' RACE reads through MiXCR, one entry per CDR3 protein. Of around 230 distinct CDR3 sequences in the sample, under 95% were seen once. The sequencing sample was made of memory CD4+ T cells sorted from blood. Sample subset: memory CD4+ T cells, CD4+CD45RO+CD25-. This clonotype originated in a female donor with breast cancer.

This CDR3 reads CASRPPGEETQYF. For the CDR3, the DNA is TGTGCCAGCAGGCCCCCAGGGGAAGAGACCCAGTACTTC. This chain joins TRBV28 and TRBJ2-5; D is possibly TRBD1 (6 bases). CDR1 and CDR2 from the germline V gene are MDHEN and SYDVKM. This CDR3 contains 13 residues. V dropped 6 bases and J dropped 3 bases, with 11 bases sitting between them.